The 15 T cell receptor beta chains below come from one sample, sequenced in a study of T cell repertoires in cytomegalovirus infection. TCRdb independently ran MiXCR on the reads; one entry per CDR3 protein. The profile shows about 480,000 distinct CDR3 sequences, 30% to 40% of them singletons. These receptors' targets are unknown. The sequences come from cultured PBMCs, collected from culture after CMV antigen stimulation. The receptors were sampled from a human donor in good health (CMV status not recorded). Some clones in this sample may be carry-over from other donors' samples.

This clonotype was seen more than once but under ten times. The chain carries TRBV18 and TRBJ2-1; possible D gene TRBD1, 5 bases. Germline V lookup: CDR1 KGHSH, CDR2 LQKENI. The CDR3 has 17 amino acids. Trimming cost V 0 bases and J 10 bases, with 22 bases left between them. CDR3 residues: CASSPPNQVVLAGEQFF. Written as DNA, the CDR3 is TGTGCCAGCTCACCACCTAACCAGGTAGTCTTAGCAGGGGAGCAGTTCTTC.

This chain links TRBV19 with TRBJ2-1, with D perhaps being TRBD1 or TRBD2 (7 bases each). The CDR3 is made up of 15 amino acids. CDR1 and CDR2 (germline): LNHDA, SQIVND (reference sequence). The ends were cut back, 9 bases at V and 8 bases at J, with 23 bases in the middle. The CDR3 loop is CASHGGTEGSHEQFF. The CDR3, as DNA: TGTGCCAGCCACGGGGGGACAGAGGGGAGCCATGAGCAGTTCTTC.

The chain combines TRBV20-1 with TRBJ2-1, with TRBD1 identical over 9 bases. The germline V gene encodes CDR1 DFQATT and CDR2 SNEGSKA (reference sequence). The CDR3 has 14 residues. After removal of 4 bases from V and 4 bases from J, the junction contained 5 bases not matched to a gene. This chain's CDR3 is CSAIPGQGYNEQFF. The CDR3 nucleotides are TGCAGTGCTATACCGGGACAGGGTTACAATGAGCAGTTCTTC.

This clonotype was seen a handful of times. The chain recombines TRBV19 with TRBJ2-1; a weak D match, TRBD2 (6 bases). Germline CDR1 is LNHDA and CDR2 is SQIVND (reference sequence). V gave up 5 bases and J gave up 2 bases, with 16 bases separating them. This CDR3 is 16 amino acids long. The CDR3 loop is CASSFFPASAYNEQFF. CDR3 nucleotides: TGTGCCAGTAGTTTTTTCCCGGCTAGCGCCTACAATGAGCAGTTCTTC.

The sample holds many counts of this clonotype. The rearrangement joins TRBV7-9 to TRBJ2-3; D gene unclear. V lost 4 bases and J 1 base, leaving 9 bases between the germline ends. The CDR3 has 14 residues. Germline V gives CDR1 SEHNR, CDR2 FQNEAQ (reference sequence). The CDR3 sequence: CASSSLFGTDTQYF. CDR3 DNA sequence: TGTGCCAGCAGCTCCTTATTCGGCACAGATACGCAGTATTTT. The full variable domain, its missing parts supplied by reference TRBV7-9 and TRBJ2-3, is DTGVSQNPRHKITKRGQNVTFRCDPISEHNRLYWYRQTLGQGPEFLTYFQNEAQLEKSRLLSDRFSAERPKGSFSTLEIQRTEQGDSAMYLCASSSLFGTDTQYFGPGTRLTVL.

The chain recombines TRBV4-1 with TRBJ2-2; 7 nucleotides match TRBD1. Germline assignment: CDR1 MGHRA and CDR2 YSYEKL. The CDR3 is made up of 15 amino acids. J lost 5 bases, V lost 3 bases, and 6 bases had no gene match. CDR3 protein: CASSHTTGRTGELFF. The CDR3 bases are TGCGCCAGCAGCCATACGACAGGGCGAACCGGGGAGCTGTTTTTT.

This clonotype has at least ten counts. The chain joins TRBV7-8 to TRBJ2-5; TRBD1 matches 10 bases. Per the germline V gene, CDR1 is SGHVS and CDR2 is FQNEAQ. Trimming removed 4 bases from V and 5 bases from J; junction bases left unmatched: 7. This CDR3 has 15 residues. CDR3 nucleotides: TGTGCCAGCAGCTCCTGGACAGGGGGGGGCGAGACCCAGTACTTC. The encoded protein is CASSSWTGGGETQYF.

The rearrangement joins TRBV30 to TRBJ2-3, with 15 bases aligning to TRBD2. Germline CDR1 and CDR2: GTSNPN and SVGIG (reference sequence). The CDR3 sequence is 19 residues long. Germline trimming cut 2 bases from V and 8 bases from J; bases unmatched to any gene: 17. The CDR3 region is CAWSLSSTGTSGRRRTQYF. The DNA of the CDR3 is TGTGCCTGGAGTCTTTCATCAACCGGGACTAGCGGGAGGCGACGTACGCAGTATTTT.

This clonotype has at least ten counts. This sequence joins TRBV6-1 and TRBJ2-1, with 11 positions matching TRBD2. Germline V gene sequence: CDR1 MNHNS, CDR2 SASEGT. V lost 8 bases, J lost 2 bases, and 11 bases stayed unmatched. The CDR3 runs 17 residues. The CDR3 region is CASWPSGRPGTYNEQFF. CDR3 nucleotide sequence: TGTGCCAGCTGGCCTAGCGGGAGGCCGGGGACCTACAATGAGCAGTTCTTC.

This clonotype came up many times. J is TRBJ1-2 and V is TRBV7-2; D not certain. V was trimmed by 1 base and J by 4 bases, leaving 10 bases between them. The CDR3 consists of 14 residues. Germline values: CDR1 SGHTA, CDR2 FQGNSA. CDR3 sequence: CASSLVEASYGYTF. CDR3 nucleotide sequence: TGTGCCAGCAGCTTAGTTGAAGCCAGCTATGGCTACACCTTC.

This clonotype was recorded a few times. CDR3 in DNA: TGTGCCAGCAGTTACTCGACATCCGGGAACACTGAAGCTTTCTTT. This translates into CASSYSTSGNTEAFF. The chain has TRBV6-6 and TRBJ1-1; no clear D. This CDR3 spans 15 amino acids. The V gene's germline CDR1 is MNHNY and CDR2 SVGAGI (reference sequence). Trimming shortened V by 0 bases and J by 1 base, and 9 bases separated the two germline ends.

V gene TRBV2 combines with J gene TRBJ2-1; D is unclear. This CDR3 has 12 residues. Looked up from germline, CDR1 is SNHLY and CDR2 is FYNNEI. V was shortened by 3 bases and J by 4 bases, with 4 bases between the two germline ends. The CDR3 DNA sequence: TGTGCCAGCAGTGATGGTTACAATGAGCAGTTCTTC. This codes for CASSDGYNEQFF.

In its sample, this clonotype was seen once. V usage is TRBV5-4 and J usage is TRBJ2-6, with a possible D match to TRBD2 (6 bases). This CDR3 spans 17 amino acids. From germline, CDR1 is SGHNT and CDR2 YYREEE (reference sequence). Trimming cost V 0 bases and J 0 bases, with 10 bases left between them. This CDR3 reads CASSLAGVASGANVLTF. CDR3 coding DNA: TGTGCCAGCAGCTTGGCGGGAGTAGCCTCTGGGGCCAACGTCCTGACTTTC.

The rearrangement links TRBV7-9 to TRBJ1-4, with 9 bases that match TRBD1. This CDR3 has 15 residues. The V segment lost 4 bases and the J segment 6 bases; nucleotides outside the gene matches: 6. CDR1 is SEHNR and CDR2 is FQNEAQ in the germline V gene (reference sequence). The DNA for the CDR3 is TGTGCCAGCAGCTCCGCCGGGACAGGGCATGAAAAACTGTTTTTT. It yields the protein CASSSAGTGHEKLFF.

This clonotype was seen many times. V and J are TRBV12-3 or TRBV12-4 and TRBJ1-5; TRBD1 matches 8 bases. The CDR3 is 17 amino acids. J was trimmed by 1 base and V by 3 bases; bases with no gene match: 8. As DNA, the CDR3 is TGTGCCAGCAGTTTGGACAGGGAAAGTTCGAGCAATCAGCCCCAGCATTTT. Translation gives CASSLDRESSSNQPQHF.